This TCR beta chain comes out of a study of blood T cell repertoires in COVID-19. Study at large: PBMCs, B-cell-depleted T cells, or T cells were the source of the cDNA or gDNA that made up the material.

Per the original methods: Counts of nucleated cells, estimated from reference gene primer amplification, were obtained. The data were produced by immunoSEQ multiplex PCR, yet TCRdb's version contains in-frame clones alone and is incomplete. The V and J calls and clone size come from that table; D and trimming were worked out from the DNA. The sample has over 350,000 clones; roughly 87% are singletons. This clone occurred a few times. In germline, CDR1 is MNHEY, CDR2 SMNVEV (reference sequence). CDR3 length equals 15 residues. Trimming took off 2 bases at V and 8 bases at J, with 18 bases between the two ends. Clinical histories supplied by participants themselves formed the basis of cohort assignment.

The TCR comes from a woman aged 18-35 years with acute COVID-19. V usage is TRBV27 and J usage is TRBJ1-2; weak D call: TRBD1 (6 bases). Sequenced sample: PBMCs or T cells enriched from blood (not recorded which). The CDR3 coding sequence is TGTGCCAGCAGTTTAAATGGACAGCCATCGGGAGGCTACACCTTC. Protein product: CASSLNGQPSGGYTF.